This T cell receptor (beta chain) was profiled in a study of CD8 T cells in ankylosing spondylitis. TCRdb reprocessed the 5' RACE reads via MiXCR and lists one record per CDR3 protein. The sample has 250,000 or so distinct CDR3 sequences; roughly a quarter are singletons. The germline CDR1 and CDR2 sequences are MNHNS and SASEGT. Trimming stripped 7 bases from V and 7 bases from J, with 14 bases between. CDR3 length equals 13 residues. General study points: Clones tied to disease were said to be significantly enriched in matched ankylosing spondylitis synovial fluid.

Of note for this clonotype: The antigen is undetermined.

Sequencing was performed on blood, either unsorted or a sorted T cell fraction (not recorded which). This receptor was obtained from a male donor with ankylosing spondylitis or in good health (not recorded which). The chain links TRBV6-1 to TRBJ2-1; D is ambiguous. The CDR3 spells CASTDGRRNEQFF. The CDR3 nucleotides are TGTGCCAGCACCGACGGGCGTCGGAATGAGCAGTTCTTC.